This T cell receptor beta chain stems from a study of OX40 agonist ivuxolimab in advanced cancers. Looking at the study overall: Treatment of patients was with ivuxolimab, an agonistic anti-OX40 (CD134) antibody. Patients received ivuxolimab, an intravenous treatment, every 2 weeks at 0.01 to 10 mg/kg.

Method: immunoSEQ multiplex PCR; TCRdb's copy keeps in-frame clones and lacks some. The profile shows 50,000 to 55,000 clones, 80% to 90% of them singletons. J lost 0 bases, V lost 1 base, and 7 bases had no gene match. The CDR3 has 17 residues. Germline V gene data show CDR1 as LGHNA and CDR2 as YNFKEQ. Patients with a history of autoimmune disease or on systemic immunosuppression were excluded. This chain uses TRBV4-2 with TRBJ2-7; the match to TRBD2 covers 9 bases. This material consisted of CD4+ or CD8+ T cells sorted from blood, taken in a trial of the OX40 agonist ivuxolimab. This TCR came from an adult with an advanced solid tumor such as melanoma, head and neck, liver or kidney cancer. DNA of the CDR3: TGTGCCAGCAGCCAAGTCGCGGGGGGGCCCAGCTCCTACGAGCAGTACTTC. Amino acid sequence: CASSQVAGGPSSYEQYF.